The clone carrying this TCR beta chain has ten or more counts. Its antigen is currently unknown. One end of the junction fails to match germline, which may point to a read error. Unique molecular identifiers were used to barcode this TCRbeta library. TCRdb processed the PCR reads anew with MiXCR; each CDR3 protein has one entry. The data hold 200,000 or so distinct CDR3 sequences, with 5.5% to 7% observed a single time. Germline assignment: CDR1 DFQATT and CDR2 SNEGSKA (reference sequence). There are 13 residues in the CDR3. The data were obtained in a study of T-cell reconstitution after alpha-beta-depleted transplantation in children. Whole-study findings and limits: It was reported that alpha-beta T cells came from several hundred expanded graft clones (about two months after transplant). Some patients owed their high day-60 TCRbeta diversity to surviving recipient T cells and thymic progenitors. One year after transplant, T-cell counts and diversity came mostly from newly produced T cells.

The J gene is TRBJ2-7, the V gene TRBV20-1, with 8 bases identical to TRBD1. Here the sequenced sample was PBMCs, taken before TCRalphabeta/CD19-depleted stem cell transplant. This clonotype was obtained from a girl under three years old with combined immunodeficiency, due to receive a stem cell transplant. CDR3 nucleotides: TGCAGCGCTAAGGGGACAGGCCTCTACGAGCAGTACTTC. Protein product: CSAKGTGLYEQYF.